Each of the 20 T cell receptor beta chains below was sequenced from the same sample in a study of blood T cell repertoires in COVID-19. Assay: immunoSEQ multiplex PCR; the TCRdb copy retains only in-frame clones and omits some. The sample contains around 230,000 clones, about 79% of which appear only once. Sequences were obtained from peripheral blood. These receptors originate from a man aged 40-49 years who had recovered from COVID-19.

J is TRBJ2-1 and V is TRBV27; 9 bases align to TRBD2. Looked up from germline, CDR1 is MNHEY and CDR2 is SMNVEV (reference sequence). This CDR3 is built from 15 residues. V lost 6 bases, J lost 7 bases, and 10 bases stayed unmatched. CDR3 in amino acids: CASSLRSGLANEQFF. The CDR3 nucleotides are TGTGCCAGCAGCCTAAGATCGGGACTAGCTAATGAGCAGTTCTTC.

The chain carries TRBV5-1 and TRBJ1-1; 7 bases match TRBD1. Germline V lookup: CDR1 SGHRS, CDR2 YFSETQ. J was trimmed by 4 bases and V by 5 bases; bases with no gene match: 8. CDR3 size: 14 residues. The CDR3 protein is CASSPQQGSTEAFF. The CDR3 nucleotides read TGCGCCAGCAGTCCTCAACAGGGGAGCACTGAAGCTTTCTTT. Supplemented by reference TRBV5-1 and TRBJ1-1, the full variable domain reads KAGVTQTPRYLIKTRGQQVTLSCSPISGHRSVSWYQQTPGQGLQFLFEYFSETQRNKGNFPGRFSGRQFSNSRSEMNVSTLELGDSALYLCASSPQQGSTEAFFGQGTRLTVV.

Written as DNA, the CDR3 is TGTGCCAGCAGTGAACCGACAGGGAGTGTGGCTTTCTTT. Encoded protein: CASSEPTGSVAFF. The chain has TRBV6-1 and TRBJ1-1, with TRBD1 identical over 7 bases. V gave up 2 bases and J gave up 11 bases; unmatched junction bases: 8. Germline V gene lookup returns CDR1 MNHNS and CDR2 SASEGT. The CDR3 length is 13 residues.

This clone was seen a single time. The rearrangement links TRBV27 to TRBJ1-6; 7 positions agree with TRBD1. Germline V lookup: CDR1 MNHEY, CDR2 SMNVEV (reference sequence). The trim removed 5 bases at V and 5 bases at J, leaving 3 bases unmatched. The CDR3 sequence is 14 residues long. The CDR3 region has the DNA TGTGCCAGCAGTAAGACAGGGAATAATTCACCCCTCCACTTT. Translated: CASSKTGNNSPLHF.

The rearrangement joins TRBV7-2 to TRBJ1-1; 9 bases line up with TRBD1. Germline V gene data show CDR1 as SGHTA and CDR2 as FQGNSA. CDR3 size: 16 residues. Trimming took 1 base from V and 3 from J; bases not matched to a gene: 6. The CDR3 spells CASSLVLRTGDTEAFF. The CDR3 region has the DNA TGTGCCAGCAGCTTAGTATTAAGGACAGGGGACACTGAAGCTTTCTTT. The whole variable domain, remainder taken from reference TRBV7-2 and TRBJ1-1, is GAGVSQSPSNKVTEKGKDVELRCDPISGHTALYWYRQSLGQGLEFLIYFQGNSAPDKSGLPSDRFSAERTGGSVSTLTIQRTQQEDSAVYLCASSLVLRTGDTEAFFGQGTRLTVV.

V usage is TRBV18 and J usage is TRBJ1-1; 7 bases agree with TRBD1. Trimming at V came to 3 bases and at J to 3 bases, leaving 10 bases not matched to a gene. The CDR3 spans 16 residues. Germline CDR1 is KGHSH and CDR2 is LQKENI. CDR3 in amino acids: CASSPREGASDTEAFF. In DNA form, the CDR3 reads TGTGCCAGCTCACCCAGAGAGGGGGCGAGCGACACTGAAGCTTTCTTT.

This chain links TRBV30 with TRBJ1-1; TRBD1 matches at 8 bases. Germline loops: CDR1 GTSNPN, CDR2 SVGIG (reference sequence). J gave up 6 bases and V 1 base, and 10 bases lay outside the gene matches. The CDR3 spans 15 residues. CDR3 residues: CAWSGGDRGSAEAFF. The CDR3 region has the DNA TGTGCCTGGAGTGGTGGAGACAGGGGATCGGCTGAAGCTTTCTTT.

The rearrangement links TRBV7-9 to TRBJ2-7; D remains unclear. Germline CDR1 SEHNR, CDR2 FQNEAQ (reference sequence). V lost 5 bases and J lost 2, with 13 bases in between. The CDR3 spans 14 residues. The chain's CDR3 is CASSNPNRAYEQYF. DNA of the CDR3: TGTGCCAGCAGCAATCCTAACCGAGCCTACGAGCAGTACTTC.

The chain is built from TRBV6-4 and TRBJ2-7, with 10 bases identical to TRBD2. Looked up from germline, CDR1 is MRHNA and CDR2 is SNTAGT. The CDR3 runs to 16 residues. The junction had 11 bases not matched to a gene; V was cut back by 2 bases and J by 7 bases. For the CDR3, the DNA is TGTGCCAGCAGTGACGGAGCGGGAGGGGGCCCAGGGGAGCAGTACTTC. This codes for CASSDGAGGGPGEQYF.

In its sample, this clone was seen once. The chain joins TRBV7-2 to TRBJ2-7; 11 bases agree with TRBD2. CDR1 is SGHTA and CDR2 is FQGNSA in the germline V gene. Trimming took 3 bases from V and 1 from J; bases not matched to a gene: 2. The CDR3 runs to 15 residues. CDR3 nucleotides: TGTGCCAGCAGCTTGACTAGCGGGGTGTCCTACGAGCAGTACTTC. Protein product: CASSLTSGVSYEQYF.

V usage is TRBV4-1 and J usage is TRBJ1-6; maybe TRBD1 (6 bases). Germline V lookup: CDR1 MGHRA, CDR2 YSYEKL. The CDR3 runs to 16 residues. Trimming took 4 bases from V and 8 from J, leaving 18 bases between them. The CDR3 reads CASSPTGFQSYSPLHF. The CDR3 DNA is TGCGCCAGCAGCCCCACAGGGTTCCAATCTTATTCACCCCTCCACTTT.

The V and J genes are TRBV2 and TRBJ1-1, with D unresolved. The V and J ends lost 7 bases and 5 bases respectively, with 14 bases between them. The CDR3 sequence is 13 residues long. The germline gives CDR1 SNHLY, CDR2 FYNNEI. The CDR3 DNA is TGTGCCAGCACCCAAGACGCGGGGACTGAAGCTTTCTTT. It is translated as CASTQDAGTEAFF. The whole variable domain, filled in from reference TRBV2 and TRBJ1-1, reads EPEVTQTPSHQVTQMGQEVILRCVPISNHLYFYWYRQILGQKVEFLVSFYNNEISEKSEIFDDQFSVERPDGSNFTLKIRSTKLEDSAMYFCASTQDAGTEAFFGQGTRLTVV.

This clone was picked up a small number of times. V is TRBV5-1 and J is TRBJ2-3, with 7 bases lining up with TRBD2. CDR1 SGHRS and CDR2 YFSETQ come from the germline V gene. The CDR3 length is 14 residues. Unmatched junction bases numbered 8, after V lost 6 bases and J lost 4 bases. This CDR3 is CASTSSGRADTQYF. The CDR3 DNA sequence: TGCGCCAGCACCAGTAGCGGGCGGGCAGATACGCAGTATTTT.

This chain links TRBV10-3 with TRBJ2-3; 10 positions agree with TRBD2. The CDR3 has 17 residues. Trimming took 11 bases from V and 4 from J; bases not matched to a gene: 18. CDR1 is ENHRY and CDR2 is SYGVKD in the germline V gene. CDR3 region: CAVQGFKSSGGPDTQYF. Here the CDR3 DNA reads TGTGCCGTACAAGGTTTTAAGTCTAGCGGGGGTCCAGATACGCAGTATTTT.

This sequence joins TRBV27 and TRBJ2-1; 9 bases fit TRBD2. Germline values: CDR1 MNHEY, CDR2 SMNVEV (reference sequence). Germline trimming cut 2 bases from V and 3 bases from J; bases unmatched to any gene: 5. This CDR3 spans 16 amino acids. The CDR3 DNA follows: TGTGCCAGCAGTTTAGTTAGCGGGAGAATCTACAATGAGCAGTTCTTC. It encodes CASSLVSGRIYNEQFF.

The rearrangement links TRBV4-1 to TRBJ2-2; D is perhaps TRBD1 (5 bases). Per germline, CDR1 MGHRA and CDR2 YSYEKL. V lost 0 bases and J lost 4, with 15 bases in between. This CDR3 has 17 amino acids. CDR3 sequence: CASSQDTIGALTGELFF. DNA for the CDR3: TGCGCCAGCAGCCAAGATACGATAGGGGCGCTCACCGGGGAGCTGTTTTTT.

This rearrangement joins TRBV7-2 to TRBJ1-2; 9 bases map to TRBD1. CDR1 and CDR2 (germline): SGHTA, FQGNSA. The CDR3 contains 15 residues. Germline trimming cut 5 bases from V and 8 bases from J; bases unmatched to any gene: 12. CDR3 in amino acids: CASSTYRTGEEGYTF. CDR3 sequence (DNA): TGTGCCAGCAGCACGTATCGGACAGGGGAGGAAGGCTACACCTTC.

The gene calls are TRBV24-1 and TRBJ2-3; TRBD2 agrees at 9 bases. V shed 7 bases, J shed 4 bases, and the junction held 11 bases outside the gene matches. The CDR3 has 16 residues. Germline values: CDR1 KGHDR, CDR2 SFDVKD. The CDR3 region is CATSATGREGSDTQYF. CDR3 nucleotides: TGTGCCACCAGCGCCACCGGGCGGGAGGGATCAGATACGCAGTATTTT.

CDR3 sequence: CAWSVLGGGTGELFF. The CDR3 coding sequence is TGTGCCTGGAGTGTACTAGGGGGCGGAACCGGGGAGCTGTTTTTT. The gene calls are TRBV30 and TRBJ2-2; 7 positions match TRBD1. V was pared by 0 bases and J by 5 bases, with 6 bases of the junction left unmatched. Per the germline V gene, CDR1 is GTSNPN and CDR2 is SVGIG (reference sequence). The CDR3 runs to 15 residues.

The chain has TRBV30 and TRBJ1-2; tentatively, D is TRBD1 (6 bases). The germline gives CDR1 GTSNPN, CDR2 SVGIG (reference sequence). V shed 2 bases and J shed 4 bases, with 11 bases lying between them. The CDR3 loop spans 13 amino acids. Here the CDR3 reads CAWSKTGTYGYTF. The CDR3 bases are TGTGCCTGGAGTAAGACAGGAACCTATGGCTACACCTTC.